The rows below give T cell receptor beta chains drawn from one sample of a study of glioma-infiltrating T cells. TCRdb reprocessed the multiplex PCR reads with MiXCR, giving one entry per CDR3 protein. Counted here are some 93,000 distinct CDR3 sequences, 35% to 45% occurring once; the ten biggest clones make up roughly two fifths. Material: glioma tissue, nonneoplastic brain tissue, or PBMCs (not recorded which). Receptor source: a human donor with low-grade glioma or glioblastoma, undergoing nonglioma brain surgery, or in good health (not recorded which). CDR3s include the opening cysteine and the closing phenylalanine or tryptophan. A D gene is named only where the DNA matches it firmly. The size of a clone is reported for some rows only, either as once, few or many, or as a class for expanded clones.

TRBV27	TRBJ2-3	TRBD2	-	TGTGCCAGCACCAGCGGGGGGATAACAGATACGCAGTATTTT	CASTSGGITDTQYF
TRBV6-1	TRBJ2-2	-	many	TGTGCCAGCAGTTGGGGCTCGACAGGGAGGGCCGGGGAGCTGTTTTTT	CASSWGSTGRAGELFF
TRBV4-1	TRBJ2-1	-	-	TGCTCCAGCAGCCAAGATTTAGGATACAATGAGAAGTTCTTC	CSSSQDLGYNEKFF
TRBV6-8	TRBJ1-5	-	-	TGCGCCAGCAGCGACAAGGGAGGGGCCAATCGGCCCCAGCATTTT	CASSDKGGANRPQHF
TRBV27	TRBJ2-3	-	-	-	CDSSSSGRGSDTQYF
TRBV12-3/TRBV12-4	TRBJ2-1	-	-	TGTGCCAGCAGTTTCCCAGGGAAGGAGTTCTTC	CASSFPGKEFF
TRBV24-1	TRBJ2-1	-	-	TGTGCCACCAGTAGGGGACAGGGACTAGGGGGGGGTTACAATGAGCAGTTCTTC	CATSRGQGLGGGYNEQFF
TRBV5-1	TRBJ1-3	TRBD1	many	TGCGCCAGCAGCTTGGGACAGGGACAAAACACCATATATTTT	CASSLGQGQNTIYF
TRBV7-2	TRBJ2-3	-	once	TGTGCCATCAGCCCACGAGTCACAGATACGCGGTATTTT	CAISPRVTDTRYF
TRBV20-1	TRBJ2-7	-	many	TGCAGTGCTAGAGATTTTTTGAGGTCCTACGAGCAGTACTTC	CSARDFLRSYEQYF
TRBV12-3/TRBV12-4	TRBJ2-5	-	many	TGTGCCAGCGGGAGGGGGCCGCTAGAGACCCAGTACTTC	CASGRGPLETQYF
TRBV29-1	TRBJ2-1	-	many	TGTGGAGCCGGGTCTTACAATGAGCAGTTCTTC	CGAGSYNEQFF
TRBV6-1	TRBJ2-1	TRBD2	-	TGTGCCAGCAGTCTAGCGGGAGGACTGGGTAATGAGAAGTTCTTC	CASSLAGGLGNEKFF
TRBV18	TRBJ2-3	-	many	TGTGCCAGCTCACCTCAGGGGGGCTCGGCAGATACGCAGTATTTT	CASSPQGGSADTQYF
TRBV9	TRBJ2-3	-	-	TGTGCCAGCAGCGTTCGGGGGGCCAGAACAGATACGCAGTATTTT	CASSVRGARTDTQYF
TRBV20-1	TRBJ1-5	-	many	TGCAGTGCTAGTCGTCAGGGCAGCAATCAGCCCCAGCATTTT	CSASRQGSNQPQHF
TRBV7-2	TRBJ2-3	-	many	TGTGCCAGCAGCTTATCTAGCGCCACAGATACGCAGTATTTT	CASSLSSATDTQYF
TRBV7-8	TRBJ2-7	-	-	TGTGCCAGCAGCCCGCTGCTCCCCGGACGGGGCCACGAGCAGTACTTC	CASSPLLPGRGHEQYF
TRBV7-6	TRBJ2-2	-	-	TGTGCCAGCAGCTTAGAAGTACCGGAGAACACCGGGGAGCTGTTTTTT	CASSLEVPENTGELFF
TRBV29-1	TRBJ1-1	-	many	TGCAGCGTTGAATTGCAGGGAGGGCACACTGAAGCTTTCTTT	CSVELQGGHTEAFF
TRBV20-1	TRBJ2-1	-	once	TGCAGTGCAGAAATTCAGGGCAAGGACTACGAGCAGTTCTTC	CSAEIQGKDYEQFF
TRBV5-4	TRBJ2-7	TRBD1	many	TGTGCCAGCAGCGTGACCGGGACAGGGCCCGAGCAGTACTTC	CASSVTGTGPEQYF
TRBV6-1	TRBJ2-1	-	-	TGTGCCATCACCGGGACACAAACCTACGAGCAGTTCTTC	CAITGTQTYEQFF
TRBV4-1	TRBJ2-5	-	-	TGCGCCAGCATTCAAGAGGCGCCGGAACGGATGCCGACCCAGTACTTC	CASIQEAPERMPTQYF
TRBV27	TRBJ2-5	TRBD1	many	TGTGCCAGCAGTTCGCAGGGGGTCGAGACCCAGTACTTC	CASSSQGVETQYF
TRBV12-3/TRBV12-4	TRBJ2-7	-	many	TGTGCCAGCAGCCCGGGATTCTCCTACGAGCAGTACTTC	CASSPGFSYEQYF
TRBV5-4	TRBJ2-3	-	few	TGTGCCAGCAGCCCCACGACAGATACGCAGTATTTT	CASSPTTDTQYF
TRBV10-3	TRBJ2-1	-	many	TGTGCCATCAGTGAGGGGGTGAAAGGCAATGAGCAGTTCTTC	CAISEGVKGNEQFF
TRBV7-8	TRBJ2-3	TRBD2	many	TGTGCCAGCAGCTTAGTACTAGCGGGATCAGATACGCAGTATTTT	CASSLVLAGSDTQYF
TRBV20-1	TRBJ2-2	TRBD1	many	TGCAGTGCCCACCGACAGGGGGCCGGGGAGCTGTTTTTT	CSAHRQGAGELFF
TRBV14	TRBJ2-7	-	once	TGTGCCAGCAGCAAAGATCGCGCGTATTACTACGAGCAGGACTTC	CASSKDRAYYYEQDF
TRBV10-2	TRBJ2-2	-	many	TGCGCCAGCAGGGATCCCTTAGGGGAGCTGTTTTTT	CASRDPLGELFF
TRBV10-3	TRBJ1-1	TRBD1	many	TGTGCCATCGCGGACAGGGCGACTGAAGCTTTCTTT	CAIADRATEAFF
TRBV19	TRBJ1-1	-	-	TGTGCCAGTAGTACTGGGACGAACACTGAAGCTTTCTTT	CASSTGTNTEAFF
TRBV15	TRBJ2-5	-	-	TGTGCCACCAGCAGATACCAGCGTGAGACCCAGTACTTC	CATSRYQRETQYF
TRBV2	TRBJ2-7	TRBD1	many	TGTGCCAGCAGTGAAGACCCAGGGGGCGCGTACGAGCAGTACTTC	CASSEDPGGAYEQYF
TRBV27	TRBJ1-3	-	many	TGTGCCAGCAGTTCATCCGGGACGTCAGGCGTAATAGGAAACACCATATATTTT	CASSSSGTSGVIGNTIYF
TRBV12-3/TRBV12-4	TRBJ2-1	-	many	TGTGCCAGCGGGAGTACAGGGAGCTCCTACAATGAGCAGTTCTTC	CASGSTGSSYNEQFF
TRBV7-6	TRBJ2-5	TRBD1	-	TGTGCCAGCAGCCGGGACAGGGGGCGAGTGGAGACCCAGTACTTC	CASSRDRGRVETQYF
TRBV9	TRBJ2-7	TRBD2	-	TGTGCCAGCGCCGGCGGGGGTTCCTACGAGCAGTACTTC	CASAGGGSYEQYF
TRBV27	TRBJ2-6	-	many	TGTGCCAGCAGGCAGAGCCGCAGCTCTGGGGCCAACGTCCTGACTTTC	CASRQSRSSGANVLTF
TRBV15	TRBJ1-5	-	many	TGTGCCACCAGCAGGGGCGGAGGGGAATCAGGACAGCCCCAGCATTTT	CATSRGGGESGQPQHF
TRBV20-1	TRBJ1-1	-	many	TGCAGTGCTGTCCCCCATGGTGAAGCTTTCTTT	CSAVPHGEAFF
TRBV7-6	TRBJ2-3	TRBD2	once	TGTGCCAGCAGCTTGGGAGCGGGAGTCGTCGCAGATACGCAGTATTTT	CASSLGAGVVADTQYF
TRBV29-1	TRBJ2-3	-	few	TGCAGCGCAAAACTTACAGATACGCAGTATTTT	CSAKLTDTQYF
TRBV7-8	TRBJ2-5	TRBD1	many	TGTGCCAGCAGCTTAGGTACAGGGGGAGAGACCCAGTACTTC	CASSLGTGGETQYF
TRBV28	TRBJ2-7	TRBD1	many	TGTGCCAGCAGTCCACCCGGACAGGGGCACAACGAGCAGTACTTC	CASSPPGQGHNEQYF
TRBV20-1	TRBJ1-1	TRBD1	many	TGCAGTGCTAGGCCGGACAGGGGGTTCCTGAAAGCTTTCTTT	CSARPDRGFLKAFF
TRBV12-3/TRBV12-4	TRBJ2-1	-	-	TGTGCCAGCAGCCCCAAGGGCATTAGAGAGCAGTTATTC	CASSPKGIREQLF